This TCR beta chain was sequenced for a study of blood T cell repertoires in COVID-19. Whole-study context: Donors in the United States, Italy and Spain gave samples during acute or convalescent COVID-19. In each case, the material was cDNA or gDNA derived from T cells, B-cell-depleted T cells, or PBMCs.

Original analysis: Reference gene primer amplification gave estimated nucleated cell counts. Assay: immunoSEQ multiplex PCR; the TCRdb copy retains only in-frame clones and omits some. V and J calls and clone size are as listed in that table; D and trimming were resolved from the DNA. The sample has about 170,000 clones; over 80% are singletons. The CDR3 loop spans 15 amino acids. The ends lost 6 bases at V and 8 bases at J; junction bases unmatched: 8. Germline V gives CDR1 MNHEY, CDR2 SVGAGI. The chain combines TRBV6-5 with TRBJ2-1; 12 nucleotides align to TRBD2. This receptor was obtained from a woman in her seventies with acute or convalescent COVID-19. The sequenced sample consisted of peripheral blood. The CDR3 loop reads CASRLTSGRPHEQFF. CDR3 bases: TGTGCCAGCAGACTAACTAGCGGGAGGCCCCATGAGCAGTTCTTC.